The present T cell receptor (beta chain) was sequenced within a study of blood T cell repertoires in COVID-19. As originally analysed: Estimated nucleated cell counts came from reference gene primer amplification. Profiled with immunoSEQ multiplex PCR; TCRdb holds only in-frame clones, not every one. V and J calls and clone size are given by that table; D and trimming were obtained from the DNA. The table lists tens of thousands of clones, almost 85% of them singletons. Trimming cost V 0 bases and J 5 bases, with 13 bases left between them. This CDR3 region has 14 residues. Germline CDR1 is SQVTM and CDR2 is ANQGSEA.

The chain joins TRBV29-1 to TRBJ1-1; tentatively, D is TRBD1 (5 bases). The specimen was peripheral blood. The receptor was isolated from a human donor in a cohort sampled during active COVID-19. The CDR3 sequence: CSVEEGGRGTEAFF. For the CDR3, the DNA is TGCAGCGTTGAAGAAGGAGGACGGGGGACTGAAGCTTTCTTT. Based on the CDR3 plus reference TRBV29-1 and TRBJ1-1, the full variable domain is SAVISQKPSRDICQRGTSLTIQCQVDSQVTMMFWYRQQPGQSLTLIATANQGSEATYESGFVIDKFPISRPNLTFSTLTVSNMSPEDSSIYLCSVEEGGRGTEAFFGQGTRLTVV.